This T cell receptor beta chain was identified in a study of radiotherapy plus CTLA-4 blockade in lung cancer. Study observations and caveats: Together with interferon-beta, which increased in serum after radiation, early dynamic changes in blood T cell clones were reportedly the best predictors of response. An expansion of tumor-derived TCR clones occurred in blood after radiotherapy plus ipilimumab.

Receiving focal radiation plus CTLA-4 blockade with ipilimumab were patients who had chemo-refractory metastatic non-small-cell lung cancer. V dropped 4 bases and J dropped 0 bases, with 4 bases sitting between them. This CDR3 is built from 14 residues. From germline, CDR1 is MDHEN and CDR2 SYDVKM. Here immunoSEQ multiplex PCR was the method, and the copy in TCRdb shows in-frame clones only, minus some. The profile shows 30,000 to 40,000 clones, more than 70% of them singletons. About this clone itself: Its antigen remains unidentified.

The sequence came from a human donor with non-small cell lung cancer who had stable disease on radiotherapy plus ipilimumab. The chain joins TRBV28 to TRBJ2-6; the D is unclear. The starting material was peripheral blood, obtained from a patient treated with radiotherapy plus ipilimumab. The CDR3 here is CASSWSSGANVLTF. In DNA form, the CDR3 reads TGTGCCAGCAGTTGGAGCTCTGGGGCCAACGTCCTGACTTTC.